This T cell receptor beta chain stems from a study of T cells after yellow fever vaccination. General study points: Subsequent to the booster, the majority of primary-vaccination clones reappeared (about 97% CD4, 88% CD8). Clonotypes shared by both compartments, CD4 and CD8, made up a small share.

Regarding this clonotype: Its antigen remains unknown.

MiXCR, run by TCRdb on the 5' RACE reads, gives a single entry per CDR3 protein. The sample carries about 360,000 distinct CDR3 sequences, approximately 5.7% recorded once. V dropped 5 bases and J dropped 6 bases, with 11 bases sitting between them. The CDR3 is 13 amino acids. Germline CDR1 reads MDHEN; CDR2 reads SYDVKM. This specimen was PBMCs, taken 5 days after the yellow fever booster vaccination. The TCR originated in a man under 40 who received the YFV17D yellow fever vaccine. This chain connects TRBV28 to TRBJ1-5, with D perhaps TRBD1 (5 bases). CDR3 protein: CASSPQVFQPQHF. The CDR3 nucleotides are TGTGCCAGCAGTCCACAGGTATTTCAGCCCCAGCATTTT.